Listed below are T cell receptor beta chains from one sample, sequenced in a study of control samples from healthy donors and cancer patients. Generated by immunoSEQ multiplex PCR, the TCRdb table keeps only in-frame clones and is missing some. The sample has fewer than 200,000 clones, 96% seen once. Sequences were obtained from blood. The receptor source for this set is a woman younger than 45 in good health. CDR3s include the opening cysteine and the closing phenylalanine or tryptophan. A D gene is named only where the DNA matches it firmly. Expanded clones get a size class; other rows say once, few or many, or leave the size out.

d_call: NA; j_call: TRBJ1-1; v_call: TRBV5-4; clone_size: NA; cdr3_nt: TGTGCCAGCAGCTTGGGGCCAGGGGCCTCTGAAGCTTTCTTT; cdr3_aa: CASSLGPGASEAFF
d_call: TRBD1; j_call: TRBJ2-6; v_call: TRBV6-4; clone_size: NA; cdr3_nt: TGTGCCAGCAGTGACGACCAGGGGGCTGGGGCCAACGTCCTGACTTTC; cdr3_aa: CASSDDQGAGANVLTF
d_call: NA; j_call: TRBJ1-4; v_call: TRBV30; clone_size: NA; cdr3_nt: TGTGCCTGGAGAGAACCGACAGGTCGCGCAACTAATGAAAAACTGTTTTTT; cdr3_aa: CAWREPTGRATNEKLFF
d_call: NA; j_call: TRBJ2-3; v_call: TRBV9; clone_size: NA; cdr3_nt: TGTGCCAGCAGTCGTAGCGGACAGACCCTCACAGATACGCAGTATTTT; cdr3_aa: CASSRSGQTLTDTQYF
d_call: TRBD2; j_call: TRBJ2-2; v_call: TRBV18; clone_size: NA; cdr3_nt: TGTGCCAGCTCGCGGGGACTAGACACCGGGGAGCTGTTTTTT; cdr3_aa: CASSRGLDTGELFF
d_call: TRBD1; j_call: TRBJ2-3; v_call: TRBV13; clone_size: once; cdr3_nt: TGTGCCAGCAGCTCCGAGGGGGCCGGCGCAGATACGCAGTATTTT; cdr3_aa: CASSSEGAGADTQYF
d_call: NA; j_call: TRBJ2-3; v_call: TRBV20-1; clone_size: NA; cdr3_nt: TGCAGTGCTAGTATTCAGATAAGAGATACGCAGTATTTT; cdr3_aa: CSASIQIRDTQYF
d_call: TRBD1; j_call: TRBJ2-3; v_call: TRBV5-1; clone_size: NA; cdr3_nt: TGCGCCAGCAGCCACCGAGGGACAGTCACAGATACGCAGTATTTT; cdr3_aa: CASSHRGTVTDTQYF
d_call: NA; j_call: TRBJ1-1; v_call: TRBV5-4; clone_size: NA; cdr3_nt: TGTGCCAGCATCAATAGCGGGCCGGCGAACACTGAAGCTTTCTTT; cdr3_aa: CASINSGPANTEAFF
d_call: TRBD1; j_call: TRBJ1-2; v_call: TRBV5-1; clone_size: NA; cdr3_nt: TGCGCCAGCAGCCTACAGGGGAACTATGGCTACACCTTC; cdr3_aa: CASSLQGNYGYTF
d_call: TRBD2; j_call: TRBJ2-7; v_call: TRBV6-5; clone_size: NA; cdr3_nt: TGTGCCAGCAGTTACTCGTCGCGGGGGACCACCTACGAGCAGTACTTC; cdr3_aa: CASSYSSRGTTYEQYF
d_call: TRBD2; j_call: TRBJ2-2; v_call: TRBV28; clone_size: NA; cdr3_nt: TGTGCCAGCAGCCAGACTAGCGGGAGATGGACCACCGGGGAGCTGTTTTTT; cdr3_aa: CASSQTSGRWTTGELFF
d_call: TRBD1; j_call: TRBJ1-5; v_call: TRBV9; clone_size: NA; cdr3_nt: TGTGCCAGTACACCGGGACAGAGCAATCAGCCCCAGCATTTT; cdr3_aa: CASTPGQSNQPQHF
d_call: TRBD2; j_call: TRBJ2-2; v_call: TRBV9; clone_size: NA; cdr3_nt: TGTGCCAGCAGCGTAGTGCTAGCGGGGGAAGGGGAGCTGTTTTTT; cdr3_aa: CASSVVLAGEGELFF
d_call: TRBD2; j_call: TRBJ2-1; v_call: TRBV7-9; clone_size: NA; cdr3_nt: TGTGCCAGCAGCTTAGCAGCGGGAGGGCTGAATGAGCAGTTCTTC; cdr3_aa: CASSLAAGGLNEQFF
d_call: TRBD1; j_call: TRBJ1-2; v_call: TRBV5-1; clone_size: NA; cdr3_nt: TGCGCCAGCAGCACAACCCCCCCGGGACAGGGGAACTATGGCTACACCTTC; cdr3_aa: CASSTTPPGQGNYGYTF
d_call: NA; j_call: TRBJ1-6; v_call: TRBV19; clone_size: NA; cdr3_nt: TGTGCCAGTACCCCTGGGGGCCTCTATAATTCACCCCTCCACTTT; cdr3_aa: CASTPGGLYNSPLHF
d_call: NA; j_call: TRBJ2-7; v_call: TRBV6-6; clone_size: NA; cdr3_nt: TGTGCCAGCAGTTCCACATCCTACGAGCAGTACTTC; cdr3_aa: CASSSTSYEQYF
d_call: NA; j_call: TRBJ2-5; v_call: TRBV11-2; clone_size: NA; cdr3_nt: TGTGCCAGCAGCTTACCCGACGACATCAGGGAGACCCAGTACTTC; cdr3_aa: CASSLPDDIRETQYF
d_call: TRBD1; j_call: TRBJ2-4; v_call: TRBV2; clone_size: NA; cdr3_nt: TGTGCCAGCAACCTGGACAGGGTGGTTCAGTACTTC; cdr3_aa: CASNLDRVVQYF
d_call: NA; j_call: TRBJ2-1; v_call: TRBV27; clone_size: NA; cdr3_nt: TGTGCCAGCAGTTTAGCGGGCGGGGATCGGTACAATGAGCAGTTCTTC; cdr3_aa: CASSLAGGDRYNEQFF
d_call: NA; j_call: TRBJ1-1; v_call: TRBV6-5; clone_size: NA; cdr3_nt: TGTGCCAGCAGTTACTCGTCTCCGGGTATTGAAGCTTTCTTT; cdr3_aa: CASSYSSPGIEAFF
d_call: NA; j_call: TRBJ1-5; v_call: TRBV30; clone_size: NA; cdr3_nt: TGTGCCTGGAGTGCCGACAGAAATCAGCCCCAGCATTTT; cdr3_aa: CAWSADRNQPQHF
d_call: NA; j_call: TRBJ2-5; v_call: TRBV20-1; clone_size: NA; cdr3_nt: TGCAGTGCTAGCGGGGAGACCCAGTACTTC; cdr3_aa: CSASGETQYF
d_call: TRBD1; j_call: TRBJ1-5; v_call: TRBV6-1; clone_size: once; cdr3_nt: TGTGCCAGCAGTGCCGGGACAGGGGTGGGCAATCAGCCCCAGCATTTT; cdr3_aa: CASSAGTGVGNQPQHF
d_call: TRBD1; j_call: TRBJ1-6; v_call: TRBV27; clone_size: NA; cdr3_nt: TGTGCCAGCAAATCGACAGGGAATTCACCCCTCCACTTT; cdr3_aa: CASKSTGNSPLHF
d_call: TRBD2; j_call: TRBJ2-1; v_call: TRBV27; clone_size: NA; cdr3_nt: TGTGCCAGCAGTCCCGGGACTAGCGGGAGCAATGAGCAGTTCTTC; cdr3_aa: CASSPGTSGSNEQFF
d_call: TRBD1; j_call: TRBJ1-3; v_call: TRBV30; clone_size: NA; cdr3_nt: TGTGCCTGGGGGAGACAGGGGGCTGGAAACACCATATATTTT; cdr3_aa: CAWGRQGAGNTIYF
d_call: TRBD2; j_call: TRBJ2-1; v_call: TRBV11-2; clone_size: NA; cdr3_nt: TGTGCCAGCAGACAAAGCGGGGGGGCCGGTGAGCAGTTCTTC; cdr3_aa: CASRQSGGAGEQFF
d_call: NA; j_call: TRBJ2-7; v_call: TRBV5-1; clone_size: NA; cdr3_nt: TGCGCCAGCAGCTTACGGTCCTCCGCGGACCTACCCTACGAGCAGTACTTC; cdr3_aa: CASSLRSSADLPYEQYF
d_call: TRBD1; j_call: TRBJ1-2; v_call: TRBV10-2; clone_size: NA; cdr3_nt: TGCGCCAGCAGTGTTATGCCGACAGGGGGTGGCTACACCTTC; cdr3_aa: CASSVMPTGGGYTF
d_call: TRBD1; j_call: TRBJ1-4; v_call: TRBV3-1/TRBV3-2; clone_size: NA; cdr3_nt: TGTGCCAGCAGCCACCGGACAGGGGCGCATGAAAAACTGTTTTTT; cdr3_aa: CASSHRTGAHEKLFF
d_call: NA; j_call: TRBJ1-2; v_call: TRBV27; clone_size: NA; cdr3_nt: TGTGCCAGCAGTACCACTTTTTTGGGGGTTAACTATGGCTACACCTTC; cdr3_aa: CASSTTFLGVNYGYTF
d_call: NA; j_call: TRBJ2-3; v_call: TRBV27; clone_size: NA; cdr3_nt: TGTGCCAGCAGGTTCGCTAGCACAGATACGCAGTATTTT; cdr3_aa: CASRFASTDTQYF
d_call: TRBD2; j_call: TRBJ2-2; v_call: TRBV5-5; clone_size: NA; cdr3_nt: TGTGCCAGCAGCTCTTGGGGGAGGGGCACCGGGGAGCTGTTTTTT; cdr3_aa: CASSSWGRGTGELFF
d_call: NA; j_call: TRBJ2-3; v_call: TRBV5-8; clone_size: NA; cdr3_nt: TGTGCCAGCAGCCCAGGCACAGATACGCAGTATTTT; cdr3_aa: CASSPGTDTQYF
d_call: NA; j_call: TRBJ1-5; v_call: TRBV27; clone_size: NA; cdr3_nt: TGTGCCAGCAGTACCCTGGGGGGGCTTCAGCCCCAGCATTTT; cdr3_aa: CASSTLGGLQPQHF
d_call: NA; j_call: TRBJ1-4; v_call: TRBV5-1; clone_size: few; cdr3_nt: TGCGCCAGCAGCTTCTTGGGGAGAACTAATGAAAAACTGTTTTTT; cdr3_aa: CASSFLGRTNEKLFF
d_call: TRBD2; j_call: TRBJ2-2; v_call: TRBV9; clone_size: NA; cdr3_nt: TGTGCCAGCACCTTAGCGGGAGACGGCACCGGGGAGCTGTTTTTT; cdr3_aa: CASTLAGDGTGELFF
d_call: TRBD1; j_call: TRBJ2-7; v_call: TRBV7-9; clone_size: NA; cdr3_nt: TGTGCCAGCAGCTCCTCTACAGGGGTCGACGAGCAGTACTTC; cdr3_aa: CASSSSTGVDEQYF
d_call: NA; j_call: TRBJ1-1; v_call: TRBV3-1/TRBV3-2; clone_size: NA; cdr3_nt: TGTGCCAGCAGCCAAGTGGGGTCGAACACTGAAGCTTTCTTT; cdr3_aa: CASSQVGSNTEAFF
d_call: NA; j_call: TRBJ1-1; v_call: TRBV6-5; clone_size: NA; cdr3_nt: TGTGCCAGCAGTTACTCCCAGGGAAACACTGAAGCTTTCTTT; cdr3_aa: CASSYSQGNTEAFF
d_call: NA; j_call: TRBJ2-6; v_call: TRBV9; clone_size: NA; cdr3_nt: TGTGCCAGCAGCGTAGGCTTGGGACGGCTCTCTGGGGCCAACGTCCTGACTTTC; cdr3_aa: CASSVGLGRLSGANVLTF